These T cell receptor beta chains were read from a single sample in a study of T cell changes during pregnancy in multiple sclerosis. Generated by immunoSEQ multiplex PCR, the TCRdb table keeps only in-frame clones and is missing some. This table has some 39,000 clones, 85% to 95% appearing once. Input material: PBMCs (not recorded whether the cells were cultured). The receptors derive from a female donor with multiple sclerosis, enrolled in a pregnancy study. Each CDR3 is given with its conserved first and last residue. The D gene is left open where the match is weak. Clone size is not always given. Where it is, it says once, few, many or a class for expanded clones.

TRBV4-2,TRBJ2-5,-,-,14,CASSQELAGETQYF,TGTGCCAGCAGCCAAGAGCTGGCGGGAGAGACCCAGTACTTC
TRBV28,TRBJ2-1,-,TRBD2,18,CASSPGHSTSGTQRGRFF,TGTGCCAGCAGCCCGGGACACTCGACTAGCGGGACCCAGAGGGGAAGGTTCTTC
TRBV6-5,TRBJ1-1,-,TRBD1,14,CASTTGQGKTEAFF,TGTGCCAGCACCACCGGACAGGGAAAGACTGAAGCTTTCTTT
TRBV6-4,TRBJ2-6,-,-,15,CASSDRGSGANVLTF,TGTGCCAGCAGTGACAGGGGCTCTGGGGCCAACGTCCTGACTTTC
TRBV11-2,TRBJ2-3,-,-,14,CASSASGTPDTQYF,TGTGCCAGCAGCGCCTCCGGGACTCCGGATACGCAGTATTTT
TRBV10-2,TRBJ1-5,-,-,15,CASRGRGVGNQPQHF,TGCGCCAGCAGGGGGAGGGGGGTCGGCAATCAGCCCCAGCATTTT
TRBV13,TRBJ2-7,-,-,13,CASSLGGSYEQYF,TGTGCCAGCAGCTTAGGGGGTTCTTACGAGCAGTACTTC
TRBV27,TRBJ1-2,-,-,13,CASSPSANYGYTF,TGTGCCAGCAGTCCGAGCGCCAACTATGGCTACACCTTC
TRBV30,TRBJ1-2,few,-,12,CAWSPTPGGYTF,TGTGCCTGGAGCCCAACCCCAGGAGGCTACACCTTC
TRBV29-1,TRBJ2-5,-,-,13,CSVGLQGWETQYF,TGCAGCGTTGGTCTACAGGGCTGGGAGACCCAGTACTTC
TRBV10-3,TRBJ1-1,-,TRBD1,14,CAISETWDRGEAFF,TGTGCCATCAGTGAGACCTGGGACAGGGGAGAAGCTTTCTTT
TRBV4-3,TRBJ1-3,-,TRBD1,15,CASSQVGTGGNTIYF,TGCGCCAGCAGCCAAGTGGGGACAGGGGGAAACACCATATATTTT
TRBV5-1,TRBJ2-4,-,-,15,CASSFLGDVKNIQYF,TGCGCCAGCAGCTTTCTGGGAGACGTCAAAAACATTCAGTACTTC
TRBV5-6,TRBJ2-2,few,TRBD2,15,CASDGTSGNTGELFF,TGTGCCAGCGACGGGACTAGCGGCAACACCGGGGAGCTGTTTTTT
TRBV5-4,TRBJ2-3,-,TRBD2,16,CASSTQLAGGIDTQYF,TGTGCCAGCAGCACCCAACTAGCGGGAGGGATAGATACGCAGTATTTT
TRBV19,TRBJ2-3,once,TRBD2,14,CASLAGGRTDTQYF,TGTGCCAGTCTAGCGGGAGGTCGGACAGATACGCAGTATTTT
TRBV4-1,TRBJ1-1,-,TRBD1,19,CASSQRRGFPGQGSGEAFF,TGCGCCAGCAGCCAACGAAGAGGCTTTCCGGGACAGGGATCGGGTGAAGCTTTCTTT
TRBV2,TRBJ2-7,-,-,14,CASSDGRDSYEQYF,TGTGCCAGCAGTGACGGTAGGGACTCCTACGAGCAGTACTTC
TRBV18,TRBJ1-2,-,-,13,CASSPVIFYGYTF,TGTGCCAGCTCACCAGTAATATTCTATGGCTACACCTTC
TRBV5-4,TRBJ2-7,-,-,15,CASSPGLAHSYEQYF,TGTGCCAGCAGCCCCGGTCTAGCGCACTCCTACGAGCAGTACTTC
TRBV7-9,TRBJ2-7,-,-,13,CASSPPKRYEQYF,TGTGCCAGCAGCCCCCCCAAACGGTACGAGCAGTACTTC
TRBV28,TRBJ1-2,once,-,13,CASRTDKGYGYTF,TGTGCCAGCAGAACGGACAAAGGCTATGGCTACACCTTC
TRBV28,TRBJ1-1,-,TRBD1,14,CASSNRGMDTEAFF,TGTGCCAGCAGTAACAGGGGGATGGACACTGAAGCTTTCTTT
TRBV19,TRBJ2-7,-,-,14,CASMGIGDSYEQYF,TGTGCCAGTATGGGTATCGGGGACTCCTACGAGCAGTACTTC
TRBV6-1,TRBJ1-2,once,-,12,CASRPRKDGYTF,TGTGCCAGCAGACCCAGGAAGGATGGCTACACCTTC
TRBV13,TRBJ1-3,-,-,16,CASSLAPGSSGNTIYF,TGTGCCAGCAGCTTGGCCCCGGGGAGCTCTGGAAACACCATATATTTT
TRBV2,TRBJ1-1,-,-,14,CASRLTDMNTEAFF,TGTGCCAGCAGATTAACAGACATGAACACTGAAGCTTTCTTT
TRBV27,TRBJ2-1,-,TRBD1,15,CASSRTTPLTGAQFF,TGTGCCAGCAGCCGCACGACCCCTTTAACAGGGGCCCAGTTCTTC
TRBV10-1,TRBJ2-3,-,TRBD2,17,CASSDSKLAGGPDTQYF,TGCGCCAGCAGTGACAGCAAGCTAGCGGGAGGTCCAGATACGCAGTATTTT
TRBV6-1,TRBJ2-7,-,TRBD1,14,CASSLQGALHEQYF,TGTGCCAGCAGTCTACAGGGGGCGTTGCACGAGCAGTACTTC
TRBV7-9,TRBJ2-3,-,TRBD2,18,CASSPVKGTSGRSDTQYF,TGTGCCAGCAGCCCCGTTAAGGGGACTAGCGGGAGGTCAGATACGCAGTATTTT
TRBV11-1,TRBJ2-1,-,TRBD1,16,CASSPPRDSSYNEQFF,TGTGCCAGCAGCCCACCCCGGGACAGCTCCTACAATGAGCAGTTCTTC
TRBV5-5,TRBJ2-7,-,-,15,CASSLAPDTSYEQYF,TGTGCCAGCAGCTTGGCCCCGGACACCTCCTACGAGCAGTACTTC
TRBV4-3,TRBJ2-3,-,TRBD1,17,CASSQDKGQVRTDTQYF,TGCGCCAGCAGCCAAGATAAGGGACAGGTCAGAACAGATACGCAGTATTTT
TRBV5-5,TRBJ2-7,-,-,17,CASSLISGRSDYYEQYF,TGTGCCAGCAGCTTGATATCAGGACGGTCGGACTACTACGAGCAGTACTTC
TRBV27,TRBJ2-2,-,-,14,CASSATQITGELFF,TGTGCCAGCAGTGCAACCCAGATCACCGGGGAGCTGTTTTTT
TRBV5-1,TRBJ1-1,-,-,13,CASSPPGNTEAFF,TGCGCCAGCAGCCCCCCCGGGAACACTGAAGCTTTCTTT
TRBV6-1,TRBJ2-7,-,-,17,CASSEAPGYTASYEQYF,TGTGCCAGCAGTGAAGCGCCAGGCTATACAGCGTCCTACGAGCAGTACTTC
TRBV30,TRBJ2-5,-,-,11,CAWIRKETQYF,TGTGCCTGGATCCGAAAAGAGACCCAGTACTTC
TRBV6-1,TRBJ2-1,once,TRBD2,18,CASSAPSGSFLGYNEQFF,TGTGCCAGCAGTGCCCCTAGCGGGAGTTTCCTTGGGTACAATGAGCAGTTCTTC
TRBV7-9,TRBJ1-4,-,TRBD1,15,CASSLGDSRGEKLFF,TGTGCCAGCAGCTTAGGGGACAGCCGAGGAGAAAAACTGTTTTTT